This T cell receptor beta chain appears in the sequencing data of a study of blood T cells in healthy people across ages. To note about this clonotype: Its antigen is currently unknown.

Ranging in age from about 6 to 100, the donors were healthy Caucasian individuals from Russia. Staff drew roughly 10 milliliters of peripheral blood from each donor. Combining a sample-barcoded 5' primer with a J-beta primer mix, a second PCR ran for roughly 6 to 12 cycles. TCRdb processed the 5' RACE reads anew with MiXCR; each CDR3 protein has one entry. The table shows roughly 2 million distinct CDR3 sequences, with roughly 49% occurring only once. Notes on the study in general: When set beside aged donors, long-lived donors presented more naive CD4+ cells and higher diversity. TCR beta diversity tracked closely with naive T cell percentage.

CDR1 MGHRA and CDR2 YSYEKL come from the germline V gene. The germline V and J ends were trimmed by 1 base and 2 bases, with 15 bases remaining between them. The CDR3 sequence is 17 residues long. The chain is built from TRBV4-1 and TRBJ2-4; a possible D gene is TRBD1 (6 bases). The origin of this receptor is a woman aged 40 to 49 in good health. The sequencing sample was made of blood. The CDR3 sequence: CASSQAYRVGPKNIQYF. In nucleotides, the CDR3 is TGCGCCAGCAGCCAAGCCTACAGGGTAGGTCCCAAAAACATTCAGTACTTC.